A selection of T cell receptor beta chains follows, all from one sample in a study of vaccination and CD4 T cells after COVID-19. TCRdb used MiXCR to reprocess the PCR reads, holding one entry per CDR3 protein. The sample contains 15,000 to 20,000 distinct CDR3 sequences, under 80% of which appear only once. The antigens for these receptors are not known. The sequencing sample was made of CD4+ T cells from blood, cultured in vitro. The receptors were sampled from a human donor who had recovered from COVID-19. Both conserved end residues are part of each CDR3. D genes are given only for firm matches. The listing skips clone size in some rows; elsewhere it reads once, few, many or a size class.

d_gene,v_gene,j_gene,abundance,CDR3aa,CDR3nt
NA,TRBV7-5,TRBJ2-2,once,CISVSEAWGQGPGELFF,NA
NA,TRBV19,TRBJ2-3,NA,CASSNGLQGKQYF,TGTGCCAGTAGTAACGGGCTCCAGGGTAAGCAGTATTTT
NA,TRBV6-5,TRBJ1-2,NA,CASSYHPRGEDGYTF,TGTGCCAGCAGTTACCACCCTCGGGGGGAAGATGGCTACACCTTC
TRBD1,TRBV27,TRBJ1-5,few,CASSLSRQGRQPQHF,TGTGCCAGCAGTTTATCGCGACAGGGCCGTCAGCCCCAGCATTTT
NA,TRBV20-1,TRBJ2-1,NA,CSARDVGSPYNEQFF,TGCAGTGCTAGAGATGTCGGGAGCCCCTACAATGAGCAGTTCTTC
NA,TRBV12-3/TRBV12-4,TRBJ2-5,once,CASSFSGVETQYF,TGTGCCAGCAGTTTTTCGGGGGTGGAGACCCAGTACTTC
NA,TRBV30,TRBJ2-5,few,CAWSPRHAETQYF,TGTGCCTGGAGTCCCCGGCACGCGGAGACCCAGTACTTC
NA,TRBV27,TRBJ1-6,few,CASSSPRTVWDSPLHF,TGTGCCAGCAGTTCCCCACGGACAGTGTGGGATTCACCCCTCCACTTT
NA,TRBV7-2,TRBJ1-2,NA,CASSLIGTNYGYTF,TGTGCCAGCAGCTTAATTGGAACTAACTATGGCTACACCTTC
NA,TRBV20-1,TRBJ2-3,NA,CSAQHPGKITDTQYF,TGCAGTGCACAACATCCGGGGAAAATCACAGATACGCAGTATTTT
NA,TRBV5-1,TRBJ1-2,NA,CASGENGQFYGYTF,TGCGCCAGCGGCGAAAACGGACAGTTCTATGGCTACACCTTC
NA,TRBV24-1,TRBJ1-5,NA,CATSSGDQPQHF,TGTGCCACCAGCTCAGGCGACCAGCCCCAGCATTTT
NA,TRBV24-1,TRBJ1-5,NA,CATSDHHQPQHF,TGTGCCACCAGTGATCACCATCAGCCCCAGCATTTT
NA,TRBV10-2,TRBJ1-1,NA,CASCPDFLGGSTEAFF,TGCGCCAGCTGTCCGGACTTCCTCGGGGGGTCCACTGAAGCTTTCTTT
NA,TRBV12-3/TRBV12-4,TRBJ1-5,few,CASSYTRDQPQHF,TGTGCCAGCAGTTATACGCGGGATCAGCCCCAGCATTTT
NA,TRBV15,TRBJ1-4,NA,CATSREQGMRTNEKLFF,TGTGCCACCAGCAGAGAACAGGGAATGAGGACTAATGAAAAACTGTTTTTT
TRBD2,TRBV2,TRBJ2-1,NA,CASRTGTSGSNEQFF,TGTGCCAGCAGAACCGGGACTAGCGGATCAAATGAGCAGTTCTTC
TRBD1,TRBV20-1,TRBJ2-7,NA,CSATRDSPYEQYF,TGCAGTGCTACCCGGGACAGCCCCTACGAGCAGTACTTC
TRBD1,TRBV20-1,TRBJ1-1,NA,CSASPPQGGTEAFF,TGCAGTGCTAGCCCCCCCCAGGGGGGCACTGAAGCTTTCTTT
TRBD1,TRBV7-9,TRBJ2-5,NA,CASSKASRTGGGEETQYF,TGTGCCAGCAGCAAAGCTTCAAGGACAGGGGGCGGGGAAGAGACCCAGTACTTC
TRBD1,TRBV27,TRBJ1-1,NA,CASKKDREGNAEAFF,TGTGCCAGCAAAAAGGACAGGGAGGGGAACGCTGAAGCTTTCTTT
NA,TRBV11-2,TRBJ1-2,NA,CASSLVYTGDYGYTF,TGTGCCAGCAGCTTAGTTTATACCGGGGACTATGGCTACACCTTC
NA,TRBV10-1,TRBJ1-2,NA,CASSTAGFNYGYTF,TGCGCCAGCAGTACGGCGGGGTTCAACTATGGCTACACCTTC
TRBD2,TRBV7-2,TRBJ2-3,NA,CASSLEAGLAGAYTDTQYF,TGTGCCAGCAGCTTAGAGGCTGGGTTAGCGGGAGCCTACACAGATACGCAGTATTTT
NA,TRBV11-3,TRBJ2-5,NA,CASSWDKYQETQYF,TGTGCCAGCAGCTGGGACAAGTACCAAGAGACCCAGTACTTC
NA,TRBV6-1,TRBJ1-2,few,CASRQSGGESGYTF,TGTGCCAGCAGGCAATCGGGGGGGGAGTCTGGCTACACCTTC
NA,TRBV27,TRBJ2-1,few,CASSLKVSRREQFF,TGTGCCAGCAGCCTAAAAGTAAGTCGACGAGAGCAGTTCTTC
NA,TRBV7-3,TRBJ1-2,NA,CASSFRVYGYTF,TGTGCCAGCAGCTTTCGTGTCTATGGCTACACCTTC
TRBD1,TRBV20-1,TRBJ2-7,NA,CSAVTGTGINEQYF,TGCAGTGCCGTAACCGGGACAGGGATCAACGAGCAGTACTTC
TRBD2,TRBV7-9,TRBJ2-3,NA,CASSSRTSGSIADTQYF,TGTGCCAGCAGCTCCAGGACTAGCGGGAGTATAGCAGATACGCAGTATTTT
TRBD1,TRBV6-1,TRBJ1-4,NA,CASSQPPGQGGKLFF,TGTGCCAGCAGTCAACCACCGGGACAGGGGGGAAAACTGTTTTTT
NA,TRBV20-1,TRBJ1-5,NA,CSARRGANQPQHF,TGCAGTGCTAGAAGGGGTGCTAATCAGCCCCAGCATTTT
TRBD1,TRBV30,TRBJ1-5,few,CAWSVGGGGQPQHF,TGTGCCTGGAGTGTCGGAGGGGGCGGTCAGCCCCAGCATTTT
NA,TRBV30,TRBJ2-7,NA,CAWSAGGEQYF,TGTGCCTGGAGTGCAGGAGGCGAGCAGTACTTC
NA,TRBV10-3,TRBJ1-2,NA,CAISESFVWNRRNYGYTF,TGTGCCATCAGTGAGTCGTTTGTTTGGAACAGGAGAAACTATGGCTACACCTTC